Each of the 31 T cell receptor beta chains below was sequenced from the same sample in a study of blood T cell repertoires in COVID-19. Clones were read by immunoSEQ multiplex PCR, and TCRdb kept only the in-frame ones, dropping some. Among 200,000 or so clones listed, 85% to 90% were seen once. The source material was PBMCs or T cells enriched from blood (not recorded which). The receptor set was obtained from a woman younger than 30 in a cohort exposed to, infected with or recovered from COVID-19 (not recorded which).

The genes are TRBV5-1 and TRBJ2-1; TRBD1 aligns across 11 bases. The V gene's germline CDR1 is SGHRS and CDR2 YFSETQ. Trimming at V came to 4 bases and at J to 3 bases, leaving 3 bases not matched to a gene. CDR3 length: 15 amino acids. The CDR3, as DNA: TGCGCCAGCAGCACGGGACAGGGGGTCTACAATGAGCAGTTCTTC. This codes for CASSTGQGVYNEQFF.

In this sample, this clone turned up once. The rearrangement links TRBV5-1 to TRBJ1-2; D is uncertain. The length of the CDR3 is 13 residues. Per germline, CDR1 SGHRS and CDR2 YFSETQ. Trimming took 4 bases from V and 4 from J, leaving 11 bases between them. CDR3 sequence: CASSGEAFYGYTF. CDR3 sequence (DNA): TGCGCCAGCAGCGGGGAGGCGTTCTATGGCTACACCTTC.

The genes are TRBV11-3 and TRBJ2-1; TRBD2 aligns across 11 bases. J was trimmed by 6 bases and V by 5 bases; bases with no gene match: 6. CDR1 and CDR2 from the germline V gene are SGHNT and YENEEA. The CDR3 is 15 amino acids. The CDR3 DNA is TGTGCCAGCAGCAAGCTAGCGGGAGGAAGCAATGAGCAGTTCTTC. It translates to CASSKLAGGSNEQFF.

V usage is TRBV27 and J usage is TRBJ1-1; possibly TRBD1 for D (5 bases). V shed 7 bases and J shed 0 bases, with 15 bases lying between them. CDR3 length equals 15 residues. In germline, CDR1 is MNHEY, CDR2 SMNVEV (reference sequence). The CDR3 nucleotides read TGTGCCAGCACCCTACGGGGGTCTATGAACACTGAAGCTTTCTTT. Protein: CASTLRGSMNTEAFF.

The rearrangement uses TRBV11-3 and TRBJ1-2, with 7 bases identical to TRBD1. This CDR3 has 16 amino acids. V was pared by 0 bases and J by 7 bases, with 11 bases of the junction left unmatched. In germline, CDR1 is SGHNT, CDR2 YENEEA. The DNA for the CDR3 is TGTGCCAGCAGCTTAGATCAAAGGACAGGCGATAGTGGCTACACCTTC. It translates to CASSLDQRTGDSGYTF.

CDR3 loop: CATSRGQGATEKLFF. For the CDR3, the DNA is TGTGCCACCAGCAGAGGACAGGGGGCAACTGAAAAACTGTTTTTT. The V call is TRBV15, the J call TRBJ1-4, with 10 bases lining up with TRBD1. Per germline, CDR1 LNHNV and CDR2 YYDKDF (reference sequence). The CDR3 runs 15 residues. V shed 1 base, J shed 7 bases, and the junction held 3 bases outside the gene matches.

The rearrangement uses TRBV30 and TRBJ1-1, with 7 bases matching TRBD1. The J segment lost 5 bases and the V segment lost 5 bases, leaving 5 bases of the junction unmatched. Germline CDR1 and CDR2: GTSNPN and SVGIG (reference sequence). The CDR3 is 12 residues long. CDR3 loop: CAWRTGETEAFF. The CDR3 DNA reads as TGTGCCTGGCGTACAGGGGAAACTGAAGCTTTCTTT.

The rearrangement joins TRBV9 to TRBJ2-2, with D unclear. The germline CDR1 and CDR2 sequences are SGDLS and YYNGEE. This CDR3 is 16 amino acids long. V lost 0 bases and J 1 base, leaving 10 bases between the germline ends. The CDR3 nucleotides read TGTGCCAGCAGCGTAGATCAGGCCCGGAACACCGGGGAGCTGTTTTTT. Protein sequence: CASSVDQARNTGELFF. The full variable domain, rest sourced from reference TRBV9 and TRBJ2-2, is DSGVTQTPKHLITATGQRVTLRCSPRSGDLSVYWYQQSLDQGLQFLIQYYNGEERAKGNILERFSAQQFPDLHSELNLSSLELGDSALYFCASSVDQARNTGELFFGEGSRLTVL.

DNA for the CDR3: TGTGCCTGGACCCGCGGGGTCCCCTATGGCTACACCTTC. Protein: CAWTRGVPYGYTF. The rearrangement joins TRBV30 to TRBJ1-2, with D hard to call. This CDR3 region has 13 residues. Per the germline V gene, CDR1 is GTSNPN and CDR2 is SVGIG (reference sequence). V lost 4 bases to trimming and J lost 4 bases, with 13 bases between them.

The chain combines TRBV11-3 with TRBJ1-2; the D is unclear. The germline V gene has CDR1 SGHNT and CDR2 YENEEA. CDR3 length: 13 residues. Between the trimmed V and J ends, which lost 6 bases and 0 bases, there was a span of 8 bases. The CDR3, as DNA: TGTGCCAGCAGTTCGGTAGCTAACTATGGCTACACCTTC. As protein: CASSSVANYGYTF.

The CDR3 spells CASSPQGIPNTGELFF. The DNA for the CDR3 is TGTGCCAGCAGCCCCCAGGGAATCCCGAACACCGGGGAGCTGTTTTTT. The chain uses TRBV7-9 and TRBJ2-2, with D perhaps TRBD1 (5 bases). The CDR3 totals 16 residues. Germline V gene lookup returns CDR1 SEHNR and CDR2 FQNEAQ (reference sequence). V lost 5 bases and J lost 0, with 13 bases in between. Supplemented by reference TRBV7-9 and TRBJ2-2, the full variable domain reads DTGVSQNPRHKITKRGQNVTFRCDPISEHNRLYWYRQTLGQGPEFLTYFQNEAQLEKSRLLSDRFSAERPKGSFSTLEIQRTEQGDSAMYLCASSPQGIPNTGELFFGEGSRLTVL.

This chain connects TRBV4-2 to TRBJ1-5; 12 bases fit TRBD1. With 0 bases clipped from V and 7 bases from J, the junction kept 7 bases outside the gene matches. Germline V lookup: CDR1 LGHNA, CDR2 YNFKEQ. The CDR3 length is 17 residues. For the CDR3, the DNA is TGTGCCAGCAGCCAAGATCTAGGGACAGGGGGCTTCCAGCCCCAGCATTTT. Protein product: CASSQDLGTGGFQPQHF.

This chain links TRBV12-2 with TRBJ2-5; the tabulated D call, TRBD2, remains unverified against the DNA. TRBV12-2 is labeled a pseudogene. This CDR3 region has 14 residues. The CDR3 region is CASRLAAGQETQYF. The CDR3 DNA follows: TGTGCAAGTCGCTTAGCCGCGGGGCAAGAGACCCAGTACTTC.

V and J are TRBV3-1 (or the pseudogene TRBV3-2) and TRBJ1-2, with D possibly TRBD1 on 5 matching bases. The V gene lost 0 bases and the J gene lost 8 bases, with 19 bases spanning the gap. This CDR3 contains 16 residues. CDR1 and CDR2 (germline): LGHDT, YNNKEL (reference sequence). In DNA, the CDR3 is TGTGCCAGCAGCCAAGATGGAAGACAGTCCTTTTACGGCTACACCTTC. Its translation is CASSQDGRQSFYGYTF.

The V call is TRBV10-2, the J call TRBJ1-1, with D maybe TRBD1 (5 bases). Per germline, CDR1 WSHSY and CDR2 SAAADI. This CDR3 has 14 residues. The V end was cut by 7 bases, the J end by 0 bases, with 12 bases between. The CDR3 DNA reads as TGCGCCAGCAAGATAGGGGTGGTGAACACTGAAGCTTTCTTT. Protein: CASKIGVVNTEAFF.

The chain recombines TRBV9 with TRBJ1-4, with 8 positions matching TRBD1. Germline loops: CDR1 SGDLS, CDR2 YYNGEE. There are 15 residues in the CDR3. V was clipped by 4 bases and J by 5 bases; unmatched bases: 7. The CDR3 region has the DNA TGTGCCAGCAGCTCGACCCGGACAGGGAATGAAAAACTGTTTTTT. Its translation is CASSSTRTGNEKLFF.

This chain uses TRBV7-8 with TRBJ2-1; TRBD1 aligns across 8 bases. This CDR3 is 16 amino acids long. Unmatched junction bases numbered 6, after V lost 1 base and J lost 4 bases. Germline V gene sequence: CDR1 SGHVS, CDR2 FQNEAQ. CDR3 in amino acids: CASSLEGQDLYNEQFF. The CDR3 DNA follows: TGTGCCAGCAGCTTAGAGGGACAGGACCTTTACAATGAGCAGTTCTTC.

The J gene is TRBJ1-5, the V gene TRBV5-1, with 7 bases identical to TRBD1. V lost 4 bases, J lost 2 bases, and 9 bases stayed unmatched. Germline CDR1 is SGHRS and CDR2 is YFSETQ. This CDR3 contains 16 residues. The CDR3 is CASSAGTVGGNQPQHF. The CDR3 coding sequence is TGCGCCAGCAGCGCCGGGACAGTCGGGGGCAATCAGCCCCAGCATTTT.

CDR3: CASSPQGASGANVLTF. CDR3 DNA sequence: TGTGCCAGCAGTCCCCAGGGGGCCTCTGGGGCCAACGTCCTGACTTTC. The gene calls are TRBV27 and TRBJ2-6, with TRBD1 matching over 8 bases. V lost 5 bases and J lost 0; bases outside the gene matches: 3. This CDR3 spans 16 amino acids. Germline CDR1 reads MNHEY; CDR2 reads SMNVEV (reference sequence).

The genes are TRBV7-3 and TRBJ2-1, with a weak D call TRBD1 (6 bases). V lost 4 bases to trimming and J lost 4 bases, with 8 bases between them. Germline V gives CDR1 SGHTA, CDR2 FQGTGA. The CDR3 contains 13 residues. This CDR3 reads CASSSDRYNEQFF. The DNA for the CDR3 is TGTGCCAGCAGCTCCGACAGGTACAATGAGCAGTTCTTC.

This chain uses TRBV19 with TRBJ1-2; TRBD1 is a possible D gene (5 bases). Germline assignment: CDR1 LNHDA and CDR2 SQIVND (reference sequence). Trimming stripped 7 bases from V and 6 bases from J, with 9 bases between. The length of the CDR3 is 11 residues. The CDR3 DNA sequence: TGTGCCAGTAATCTAGGGGATGGCTACACCTTC. Translated: CASNLGDGYTF.

The V gene is TRBV18, the J gene TRBJ2-7; 8 bases line up with TRBD1. Germline-derived CDR1 and CDR2 are KGHSH and LQKENI. This CDR3 has 15 amino acids. The trim removed 2 bases at V and 0 bases at J, leaving 3 bases unmatched. DNA for the CDR3: TGTGCCAGCTCACCAGGACAGGGTGGCTCCTACGAGCAGTACTTC. This codes for CASSPGQGGSYEQYF.

There are a few counts of this clone. The CDR3 reads CASSYYREPSTNEQFF. For the CDR3, the DNA is TGTGCCAGCAGTTACTACCGGGAACCCAGCACCAATGAGCAGTTCTTC. The J gene is TRBJ2-1, the V gene TRBV6-5; the D gene is possibly TRBD2 (5 bases). This CDR3 has 16 residues. V was trimmed by 1 base and J by 6 bases, leaving 16 bases between them. CDR1 MNHEY and CDR2 SVGAGI come from the germline V gene.

The V gene is TRBV9, the J gene TRBJ1-1, with 8 bases lining up with TRBD1. Germline loops: CDR1 SGDLS, CDR2 YYNGEE. V was pared by 4 bases and J by 5 bases, with 7 bases of the junction left unmatched. This CDR3 contains 14 residues. The CDR3: CASSPRTGRTEAFF. In DNA form, the CDR3 reads TGTGCCAGCAGCCCACGGACAGGGAGAACTGAAGCTTTCTTT.

The genes are TRBV15 and TRBJ1-5; TRBD1 matches at 7 bases. The V and J ends lost 1 base and 5 bases, in that order; junction bases with no gene match: 11. Looked up from germline, CDR1 is LNHNV and CDR2 is YYDKDF (reference sequence). This CDR3 contains 17 residues. CDR3 in amino acids: CATSRVGLNRGDQPQHF. The CDR3 DNA reads TGTGCCACCAGCAGAGTGGGGCTAAACAGGGGTGATCAGCCCCAGCATTTT.

The chain recombines TRBV19 with TRBJ1-2; D might be TRBD1 (5 bases). The CDR3 is 16 amino acids. The germline V and J ends were trimmed by 5 bases and 4 bases, with 20 bases remaining between them. Germline V gives CDR1 LNHDA, CDR2 SQIVND (reference sequence). Here the CDR3 DNA reads TGTGCCAGTAGTCCTACCGATGGCAGGGATCCCTATGGCTACACCTTC. Amino acid sequence: CASSPTDGRDPYGYTF. Full variable domain (missing parts from reference TRBV19 and TRBJ1-2): DGGITQSPKYLFRKEGQNVTLSCEQNLNHDAMYWYRQDPGQGLRLIYYSQIVNDFQKGDIAEGYSVSREKKESFPLTVTSAQKNPTAFYLCASSPTDGRDPYGYTFGSGTRLTVV.

The rearrangement joins TRBV5-1 to TRBJ2-3; TRBD1 aligns across 7 bases. The V gene end was trimmed by 4 bases and the J gene end by 2 bases; junction bases not matched to a gene: 7. Germline CDR1 SGHRS, CDR2 YFSETQ. The CDR3 contains 15 residues. CDR3 bases: TGCGCCAGCAGCCCGGGACAGCCTCACACAGATACGCAGTATTTT. It is translated as CASSPGQPHTDTQYF. The full variable domain, completed using reference TRBV5-1 and TRBJ2-3, is KAGVTQTPRYLIKTRGQQVTLSCSPISGHRSVSWYQQTPGQGLQFLFEYFSETQRNKGNFPGRFSGRQFSNSRSEMNVSTLELGDSALYLCASSPGQPHTDTQYFGPGTRLTVL.

Only one count was recorded for this clone. This CDR3 reads CASSQGTNNEQFF. Written as DNA, the CDR3 is TGTGCCAGCAGTCAGGGCACCAACAATGAGCAGTTCTTC. The chain uses TRBV27 and TRBJ2-1; TRBD1 is a possible D gene (5 bases). The CDR3 extends over 13 amino acids. V gave up 5 bases and J gave up 5 bases, with 10 bases separating them. Germline CDR1 is MNHEY and CDR2 is SMNVEV (reference sequence).

The genes are TRBV27 and TRBJ1-2; 10 nucleotides line up with TRBD1. The germline gives CDR1 MNHEY, CDR2 SMNVEV (reference sequence). The CDR3 has 15 residues. V was clipped by 6 bases and J by 2 bases; unmatched bases: 6. The DNA for the CDR3 is TGTGCCAGCAGGACGACAGGGGGCTTGAACTATGGCTACACCTTC. It encodes CASRTTGGLNYGYTF.

The chain couples TRBV5-6 to TRBJ1-3; D remains ambiguous. Trimming took 3 bases from V and 0 from J, leaving 7 bases between them. The germline gives CDR1 SGHDT, CDR2 YYEEEE. The CDR3 has 14 amino acids. The CDR3: CASSWSTSGNTIYF. CDR3 DNA sequence: TGTGCCAGCAGCTGGAGTACCTCTGGAAACACCATATATTTT.

The rearrangement uses TRBV28 and TRBJ1-1; weak D call: TRBD1 (6 bases). V was clipped by 8 bases and J by 10 bases, with 14 bases between them. The germline CDR1 and CDR2 sequences are MDHEN and SYDVKM. The CDR3 contains 11 residues. The chain's CDR3 is CASSTGWRAFF. CDR3 nucleotide sequence: TGTGCCAGCTCTACAGGGTGGAGAGCTTTCTTT.